This paragraph reports one T cell receptor (beta chain). Its specificity is unknown. These data come from a study of cytomegalovirus exposure and HLA in healthy donors. PCR used 60 Vbeta primers and 13 Jbeta primers. Repertoires were generated with immunoSEQ multiplex PCR, while TCRdb's copy carries only in-frame clones and drops some. Among roughly 170,000 clones listed, less than 75% were seen once. The CDR3 has 12 residues. Germline V lookup: CDR1 ENHRY, CDR2 SYGVKD. Trimming took 10 bases from V and 4 from J, leaving 12 bases between them. Study-wide results and limits: Clonal expansion was found to be greater in HLA-associated TCR beta chains than in equally common others in a later analysis.

Sequencing used PBMCs. V gene TRBV10-3 combines with J gene TRBJ2-3; the D gene is possibly TRBD2 (5 bases). The clonotype was recovered from a girl aged 10-17 years in good health and CMV-seronegative. The CDR3, as DNA: TGTGCCACCGCCGCCGGGGCAGATACGCAGTATTTT. Translated: CATAAGADTQYF.